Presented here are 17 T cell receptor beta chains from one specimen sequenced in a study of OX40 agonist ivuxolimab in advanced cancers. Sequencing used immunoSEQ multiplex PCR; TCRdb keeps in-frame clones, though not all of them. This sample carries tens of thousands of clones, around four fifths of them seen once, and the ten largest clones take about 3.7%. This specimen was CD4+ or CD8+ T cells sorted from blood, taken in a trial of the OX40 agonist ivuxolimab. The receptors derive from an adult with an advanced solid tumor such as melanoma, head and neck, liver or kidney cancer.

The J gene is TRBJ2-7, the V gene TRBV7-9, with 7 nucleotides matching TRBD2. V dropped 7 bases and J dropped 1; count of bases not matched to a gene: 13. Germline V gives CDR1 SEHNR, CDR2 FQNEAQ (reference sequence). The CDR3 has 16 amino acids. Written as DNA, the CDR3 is TGTGCCAGCATCCAAGCGGGGCTTGGGGGGTCCTACGAGCAGTACTTC. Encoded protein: CASIQAGLGGSYEQYF. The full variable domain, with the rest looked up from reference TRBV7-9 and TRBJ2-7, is DTGVSQNPRHKITKRGQNVTFRCDPISEHNRLYWYRQTLGQGPEFLTYFQNEAQLEKSRLLSDRFSAERPKGSFSTLEIQRTEQGDSAMYLCASIQAGLGGSYEQYFGPGTRLTVT.

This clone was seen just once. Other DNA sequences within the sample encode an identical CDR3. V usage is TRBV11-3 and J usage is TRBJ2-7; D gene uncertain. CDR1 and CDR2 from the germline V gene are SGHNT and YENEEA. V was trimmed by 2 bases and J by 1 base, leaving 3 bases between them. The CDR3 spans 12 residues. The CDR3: CASSLRSYEQYF. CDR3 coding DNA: TGTGCCAGCAGCTTAAGGTCCTACGAGCAGTACTTC.

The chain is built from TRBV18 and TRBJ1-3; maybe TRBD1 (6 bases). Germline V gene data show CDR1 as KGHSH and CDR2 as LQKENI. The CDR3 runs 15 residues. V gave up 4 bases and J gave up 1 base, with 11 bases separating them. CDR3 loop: CASSLQGSSGNTIYF. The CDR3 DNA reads TGTGCCAGCTCACTACAGGGTTCTTCTGGAAACACCATATATTTT.

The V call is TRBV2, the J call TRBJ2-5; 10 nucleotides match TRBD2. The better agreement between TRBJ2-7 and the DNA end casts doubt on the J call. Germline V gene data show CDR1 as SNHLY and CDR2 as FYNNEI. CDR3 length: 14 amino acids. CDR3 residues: CASRGASGRNEQYF. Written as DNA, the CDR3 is TGTGCCAGCAGAGGGGCTAGCGGGAGAAACGAGCAGTACTTC.

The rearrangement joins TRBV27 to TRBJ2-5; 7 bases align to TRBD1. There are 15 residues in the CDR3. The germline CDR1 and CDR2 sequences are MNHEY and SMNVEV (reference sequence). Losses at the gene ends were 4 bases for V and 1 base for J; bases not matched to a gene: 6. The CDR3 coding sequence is TGTGCCAGCAGTTACAGGGGTTGGGGCCAAGAGACCCAGTACTTC. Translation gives CASSYRGWGQETQYF.

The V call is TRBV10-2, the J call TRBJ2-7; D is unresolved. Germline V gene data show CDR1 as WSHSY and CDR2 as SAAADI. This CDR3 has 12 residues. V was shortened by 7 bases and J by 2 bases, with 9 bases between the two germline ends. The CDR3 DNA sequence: TGCGCCAGCATAGGGCAGACCTACGAGCAGTACTTC. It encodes CASIGQTYEQYF.

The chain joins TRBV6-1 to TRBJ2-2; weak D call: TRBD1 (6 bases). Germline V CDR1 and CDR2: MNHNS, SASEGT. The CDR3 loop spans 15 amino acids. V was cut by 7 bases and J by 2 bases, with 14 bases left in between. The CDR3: CASTSDRANTGELFF. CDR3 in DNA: TGTGCCAGCACTTCGGACAGAGCAAACACCGGGGAGCTGTTTTTT.

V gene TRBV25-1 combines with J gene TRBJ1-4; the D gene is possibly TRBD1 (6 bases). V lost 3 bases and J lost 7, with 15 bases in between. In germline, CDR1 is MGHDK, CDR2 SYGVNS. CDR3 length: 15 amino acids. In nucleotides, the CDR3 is TGTGCCAGCAGTGATCCAGGGGAAAGTAGTGAAAAACTGTTTTTT. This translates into CASSDPGESSEKLFF.

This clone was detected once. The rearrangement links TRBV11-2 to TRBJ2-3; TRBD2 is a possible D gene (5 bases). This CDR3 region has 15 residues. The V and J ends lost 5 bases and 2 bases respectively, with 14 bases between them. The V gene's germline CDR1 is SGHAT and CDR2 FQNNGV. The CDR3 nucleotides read TGTGCCAGCAGCCACGGGGTGCGATACACAGATACGCAGTATTTT. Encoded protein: CASSHGVRYTDTQYF.

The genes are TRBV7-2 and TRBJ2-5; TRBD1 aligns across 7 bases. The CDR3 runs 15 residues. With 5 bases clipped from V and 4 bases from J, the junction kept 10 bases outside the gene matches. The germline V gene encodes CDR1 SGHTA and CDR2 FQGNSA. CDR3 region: CASSQNRGNRETQYF. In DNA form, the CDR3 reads TGTGCCAGCAGCCAGAACAGGGGTAATCGAGAGACCCAGTACTTC. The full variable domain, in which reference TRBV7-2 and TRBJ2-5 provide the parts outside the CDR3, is GAGVSQSPSNKVTEKGKDVELRCDPISGHTALYWYRQSLGQGLEFLIYFQGNSAPDKSGLPSDRFSAERTGGSVSTLTIQRTQQEDSAVYLCASSQNRGNRETQYFGPGTRLLVL.

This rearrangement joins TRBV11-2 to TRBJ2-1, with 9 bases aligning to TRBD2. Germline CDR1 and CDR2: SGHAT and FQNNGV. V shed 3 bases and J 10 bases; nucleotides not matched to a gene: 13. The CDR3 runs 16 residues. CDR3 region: CASSFLAGNPNREQFF. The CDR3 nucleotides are TGTGCCAGCAGCTTTCTAGCGGGAAATCCCAATAGGGAGCAGTTCTTC.

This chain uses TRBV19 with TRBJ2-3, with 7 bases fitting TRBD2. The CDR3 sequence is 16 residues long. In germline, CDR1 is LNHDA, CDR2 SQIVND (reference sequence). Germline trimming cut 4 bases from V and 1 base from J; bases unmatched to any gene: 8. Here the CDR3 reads CASSTLWGGGTDTQYF. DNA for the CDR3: TGTGCCAGTAGTACCTTGTGGGGGGGTGGCACAGATACGCAGTATTTT. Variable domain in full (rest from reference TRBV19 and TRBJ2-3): DGGITQSPKYLFRKEGQNVTLSCEQNLNHDAMYWYRQDPGQGLRLIYYSQIVNDFQKGDIAEGYSVSREKKESFPLTVTSAQKNPTAFYLCASSTLWGGGTDTQYFGPGTRLTVL.

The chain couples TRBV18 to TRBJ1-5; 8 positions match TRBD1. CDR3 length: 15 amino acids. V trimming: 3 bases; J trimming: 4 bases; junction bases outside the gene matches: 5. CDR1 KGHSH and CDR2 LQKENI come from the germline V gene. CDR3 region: CASSPQGARNQPQHF. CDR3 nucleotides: TGTGCCAGCTCACCGCAGGGGGCTCGGAATCAGCCCCAGCATTTT.

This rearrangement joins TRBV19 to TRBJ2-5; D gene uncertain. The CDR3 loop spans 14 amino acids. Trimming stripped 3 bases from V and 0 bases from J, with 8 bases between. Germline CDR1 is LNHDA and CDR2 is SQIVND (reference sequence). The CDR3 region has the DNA TGTGCCAGTAGTATTGGTGGGTACCAAGAGACCCAGTACTTC. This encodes CASSIGGYQETQYF. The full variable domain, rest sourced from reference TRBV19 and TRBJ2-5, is DGGITQSPKYLFRKEGQNVTLSCEQNLNHDAMYWYRQDPGQGLRLIYYSQIVNDFQKGDIAEGYSVSREKKESFPLTVTSAQKNPTAFYLCASSIGGYQETQYFGPGTRLLVL.

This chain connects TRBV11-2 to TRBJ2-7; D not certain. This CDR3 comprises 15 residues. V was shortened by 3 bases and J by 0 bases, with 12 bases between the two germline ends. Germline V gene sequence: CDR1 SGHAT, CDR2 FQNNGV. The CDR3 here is CASSFETVLSYEQYF. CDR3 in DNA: TGTGCCAGCAGCTTTGAGACCGTCCTCTCCTACGAGCAGTACTTC.

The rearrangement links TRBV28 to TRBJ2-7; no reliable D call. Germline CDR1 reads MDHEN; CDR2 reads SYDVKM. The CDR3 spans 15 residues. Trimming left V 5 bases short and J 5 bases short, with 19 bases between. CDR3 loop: CASSRRASLGNEQYF. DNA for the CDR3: TGTGCCAGCAGTCGACGGGCGTCCCTAGGGAACGAGCAGTACTTC. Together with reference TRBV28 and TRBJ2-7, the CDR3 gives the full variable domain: DVKVTQSSRYLVKRTGEKVFLECVQDMDHENMFWYRQDPGLGLRLIYFSYDVKMKEKGDIPEGYSVSREKKERFSLILESASTNQTSMYLCASSRRASLGNEQYFGPGTRLTVT.

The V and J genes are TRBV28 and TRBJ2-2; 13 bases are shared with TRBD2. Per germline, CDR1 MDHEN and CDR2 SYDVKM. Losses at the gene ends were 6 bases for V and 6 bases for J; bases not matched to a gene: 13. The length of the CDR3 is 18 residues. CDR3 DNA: TGTGCCAGCAGACGACCGGGACTAGCGGGATCGAAGGCCGGGGAGCTGTTTTTT. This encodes CASRRPGLAGSKAGELFF. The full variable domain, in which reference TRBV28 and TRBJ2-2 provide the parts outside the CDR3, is DVKVTQSSRYLVKRTGEKVFLECVQDMDHENMFWYRQDPGLGLRLIYFSYDVKMKEKGDIPEGYSVSREKKERFSLILESASTNQTSMYLCASRRPGLAGSKAGELFFGEGSRLTVL.